The present TCR beta chain was sequenced within a study of human T cells and chemical hapten exposure. V lost 2 bases, J lost 0 bases, and 3 bases stayed unmatched. The CDR3 spans 16 residues. CDR1 is SGHRS and CDR2 is YFSETQ in the germline V gene. Time point noted: patch test 3, about 24 weeks after DPC sensitization. The treatment was: therapeutic diphenylcyclopropenone sensitization with weekly scalp DPC. TCRdb re-called the RACE reads through MiXCR, storing one row per CDR3 protein. This table has under 100,000 distinct CDR3 sequences, 11% appearing once. Overall study findings and caveats: Expanded TCRs clustered into significantly more large CDR3 similarity groups than controls, the analysis revealed. Unchanged with DPC sensitization were TCRs above 1 in 1000 frequency.

This clonotype has only a few counts. The antigen remains unidentified. This TCR was sampled from a woman aged 50 to 65 with alopecia areata. Some clones in this sample may be carry-over from other donors' samples. V gene TRBV5-1 combines with J gene TRBJ2-1, with 9 bases identical to TRBD2. This material consisted of whole blood, taken in connection with sensitization to the hapten diphenylcyclopropenone (DPC). CDR3 bases: TGCGCCAGCAGCTTCGATAGCGGGAGCTCCTACAATGAGCAGTTCTTC. Translated: CASSFDSGSSYNEQFF.